This TCR beta chain was captured by sequencing in a study of cytomegalovirus exposure and HLA in healthy donors. Findings of the study overall: In vitro, a few CMV-associated chains proved specific for CMV antigens. Among immune exposure information, only CMV serostatus was available.

Both 60 Vbeta primers and 13 Jbeta primers went into the PCR. Using immunoSEQ multiplex PCR, the repertoire was profiled, and TCRdb retains in-frame clones only, with some absent. The sample has roughly 60,000 clones, around three quarters seen once. The V gene's germline CDR1 is MNHEY and CDR2 SMNVEV (reference sequence). This CDR3 region has 15 residues. V gave up 0 bases and J gave up 2 bases, with 8 bases separating them. Remarks on this clone: What it recognizes is unknown.

The sequencing sample was made of PBMCs. The sequence derives from a woman between 35 and 50 years old in good health and CMV-seropositive. This chain links TRBV27 with TRBJ2-1; D remains ambiguous. In DNA, the CDR3 is TGTGCCAGCAGTTTATCCAGGTTGGCCTACAATGAGCAGTTCTTC. Translating it yields CASSLSRLAYNEQFF.